Listed below are T cell receptor beta chains from one sample, sequenced in a study of regulatory T cells in long-lasting Graves disease. MiXCR, applied by TCRdb to the multiplex PCR reads, yields one record per CDR3 protein. The sample yields roughly 430,000 distinct CDR3 sequences, roughly 23% seen once. Material: peripheral blood mononuclear cells (PBMCs), obtained when the disease was refractory, from a patient treated with antithyroid drugs. The receptor source for this set is a female donor with Graves disease. The CDR3 runs from the conserved cysteine through the conserved F or W. The D gene is left open where the match is weak. Expanded clones are given a class, and other clones once, few, many or no size at all.

v_gene	d_gene	j_gene	abundance	CDR3aa	CDR3nt
TRBV24-1	TRBD2	TRBJ2-3	-	CATSEGLISDTQYF	TGTGCCACCAGTGAGGGACTAATCTCAGATACGCAGTATTTT
TRBV30	TRBD1	TRBJ2-7	many	CAWRQGAYEQYF	TGTGCCTGGAGACAGGGGGCCTACGAGCAGTACTTC
TRBV27	-	TRBJ2-7	-	CASSLRSRDEQYF	TGTGCCAGCAGTTTAAGGTCCAGAGACGAGCAGTACTTC
TRBV7-9	-	TRBJ2-2	few	CASSSGQPTGELFF	TGTGCCAGCAGCTCCGGACAGCCGACCGGGGAGCTGTTTTTT
TRBV28	-	TRBJ1-2	many	CASSTERYGYTF	TGTGCCAGCAGTACAGAGCGCTATGGCTACACCTTC
TRBV6-1	-	TRBJ2-1	-	CASGPWVTEMYNEQFF	TGTGCCAGCGGGCCTTGGGTTACGGAGATGTACAATGAGCAGTTCTTC
TRBV10-3	TRBD1	TRBJ1-5	many	CAISPGTGINQPQHF	TGTGCCATCAGTCCCGGGACAGGGATCAATCAGCCCCAGCATTTT
TRBV13	-	TRBJ2-5	-	CASSLEGNETQYF	TGTGCCAGCAGCTTAGAGGGAAACGAGACCCAGTACTTC
TRBV3-1	-	TRBJ1-4	many	CASSQGNEKLFF	TGTGCCAGCAGCCAAGGGAATGAAAAACTGTTTTTT
TRBV25-1	-	TRBJ1-1	many	CASSFVVGGEAFF	TGTGCCAGCAGTTTTGTCGTCGGTGGTGAAGCTTTCTTT
TRBV19	-	TRBJ2-4	-	CASSKSGGQNQNIQYF	TGTGCCAGTAGTAAGAGCGGGGGACAGAATCAAAACATTCAGTACTTC
TRBV20-1	TRBD2	TRBJ2-3	few	CSASPREPRDTQYF	TGCAGTGCTAGCCCGCGGGAGCCTAGGGATACGCAGTATTTT
TRBV30	-	TRBJ2-1	many	CAWSVPGNEQFF	TGTGCCTGGAGTGTACCGGGTAATGAGCAGTTCTTC
TRBV3-1	-	TRBJ1-3	few	CASSQDRAEDNTIYF	TGTGCCAGCAGCCAAGATCGGGCGGAGGACAACACCATATATTTT
TRBV2	TRBD1	TRBJ1-1	many	CASIRTGNTEAFF	TGTGCCAGCATTAGGACAGGGAACACTGAAGCTTTCTTT
TRBV6-1	-	TRBJ1-5	few	CASSPILKSANQPQHF	TGTGCCAGCAGTCCAATACTCAAATCTGCTAATCAGCCCCAGCATTTT
TRBV7-9	TRBD1	TRBJ2-3	-	CASSFGQGTTDTQYF	TGTGCCAGCAGCTTCGGACAGGGGACCACAGATACGCAGTATTTT
TRBV6-5	TRBD1	TRBJ1-1	many	CASSYSGQGNTEAFF	TGTGCCAGCAGTTACTCTGGACAGGGGAACACTGAAGCTTTCTTT
TRBV7-8	TRBD1	TRBJ2-7	-	CASSLVVGTGGGEQYF	TGTGCCAGCAGCTTAGTTGTTGGGACAGGGGGAGGCGAGCAGTACTTC
TRBV15	-	TRBJ2-2	many	CATSRESNLAGELFF	TGTGCCACCAGCAGAGAATCCAATTTAGCCGGGGAGCTGTTTTTT
TRBV19	TRBD1	TRBJ2-2	many	CASSARQGTTTGELFF	TGTGCCAGTAGTGCCCGACAGGGGACGACCACCGGGGAGCTGTTTTTT
TRBV11-2	-	TRBJ2-5	few	CASSRSGMGYQETQYF	TGTGCCAGCAGCCGGAGTGGGATGGGGTACCAAGAGACCCAGTACTTC
TRBV2	-	TRBJ1-2	many	CASTNSPNYGYTF	TGTGCCAGCACTAACAGCCCTAACTATGGCTACACCTTC
TRBV11-2	-	TRBJ2-2	many	CASSSYPERGATNTGELFF	TGTGCCAGCAGCTCATACCCGGAACGAGGGGCTACGAACACCGGGGAGCTGTTTTTT
TRBV7-2	TRBD2	TRBJ2-7	few	CASSQSSSGRLYEQYF	TGTGCCAGCAGCCAATCCTCTAGCGGGAGGCTCTACGAGCAGTACTTC
TRBV7-8	TRBD2	TRBJ2-2	-	CASSPGVGTSENTGELFF	TGTGCCAGCAGCCCGGGGGTTGGGACTAGTGAGAACACCGGGGAGCTGTTTTTT
TRBV20-1	TRBD1	TRBJ1-5	-	CSARPQGAGQPQHF	TGCAGTGCTAGACCCCAGGGGGCAGGGCAGCCCCAGCATTTT
TRBV2	TRBD1	TRBJ2-7	many	CASSADGQGSYEQYF	TGTGCCAGCAGCGCGGACGGACAGGGGTCCTACGAGCAGTACTTC
TRBV28	-	TRBJ2-3	few	CASSFALVITDTQYF	TGTGCCAGCAGTTTTGCTCTAGTAATCACAGATACGCAGTATTTT
TRBV3-1	-	TRBJ1-3	few	CASSQARNTIYF	TGTGCCAGCAGCCAGGCTAGAAACACCATATATTTT
TRBV11-2	-	TRBJ2-5	-	CASSVEYDRQETQYF	TGTGCCAGCAGCGTAGAGTATGACAGACAAGAGACCCAGTACTTC
TRBV3-1	-	TRBJ1-1	few	CASSQEGGNIAEAFF	TGTGCCAGCAGCCAAGAAGGGGGTAATATCGCTGAAGCTTTCTTT
TRBV11-2	-	TRBJ1-2	many	CASSGARSYGYTF	TGTGCCAGCAGCGGAGCACGGAGCTATGGCTACACCTTC
TRBV2	-	TRBJ1-2	many	CASSEVGRGQNNYGYTF	TGTGCCAGCAGTGAAGTAGGCAGGGGTCAAAATAACTATGGCTACACCTTC
TRBV27	-	TRBJ2-7	-	CASSSVGDPYEQYF	TGTGCCAGCAGTTCGGTTGGCGACCCCTACGAGCAGTACTTC
TRBV9	TRBD1	TRBJ2-7	-	CASSSSTGGDQGQYF	TGTGCCAGCAGCTCCAGTACAGGGGGCGACCAAGGCCAGTACTTC
TRBV15	TRBD1	TRBJ1-2	many	CATSRTTGDYGYTF	TGTGCCACCAGCAGAACCACAGGGGACTATGGCTACACCTTC
TRBV20-1	TRBD2	TRBJ2-3	-	CSARVAGGSTDTQYF	TGCAGTGCTAGAGTGGCGGGAGGCAGCACAGATACGCAGTATTTT
TRBV14	TRBD2	TRBJ2-7	-	CASSQRLAGVPYEQYF	TGTGCCAGCAGCCAAAGACTGGCGGGAGTTCCCTACGAGCAGTACTTC
TRBV7-2	-	TRBJ2-7	many	CASSFTGVGGEQYF	TGTGCCAGCAGCTTCACGGGAGTAGGAGGAGAGCAGTACTTC
TRBV3-1	-	TRBJ1-4	many	CASSQLTGDNEKLFF	TGTGCCAGCAGCCAACTGACCGGGGATAACGAAAAACTGTTTTTT
TRBV6-1	TRBD1	TRBJ1-2	many	CASGQGHNYGYTF	TGTGCCAGCGGACAGGGTCATAACTATGGCTACACCTTC
TRBV27	-	TRBJ2-2	-	CASEDRNTGELFF	TGTGCCAGCGAGGACAGGAACACCGGGGAGCTGTTTTTT
TRBV12-3/TRBV12-4	TRBD2	TRBJ2-5	-	CASSFSGWGLAGNEGGRETQYF	TGTGCCAGCAGTTTTAGTGGTTGGGGGCTAGCGGGAAATGAAGGGGGTAGGGAGACCCAGTACTTC
TRBV7-8	-	TRBJ1-1	many	CASSSMPRGQNTEAFF	TGTGCCAGCAGCTCGATGCCCCGAGGGCAGAACACTGAAGCTTTCTTT
TRBV20-1	-	TRBJ1-6	few	CSAPKDRTNSPLHF	TGCAGTGCCCCCAAAGACAGGACCAATTCACCCCTCCACTTT
TRBV24-1	TRBD1	TRBJ1-1	-	CATSDPRQGGTEAFF	TGTGCCACCAGTGACCCAAGACAGGGTGGCACTGAAGCTTTCTTT
TRBV2	TRBD2	TRBJ2-2	many	CASGRTSGTFTGELFF	TGTGCCAGCGGACGGACTAGCGGAACATTCACCGGGGAGCTGTTTTTT
TRBV28	-	TRBJ2-5	many	CASSLPAAGLGETQYF	TGTGCCAGCAGTTTACCCGCTGCGGGGCTGGGGGAGACCCAGTACTTC
TRBV7-2	-	TRBJ2-1	-	CASSLGVYYNEQFF	TGTGCCAGCAGCTTAGGGGTCTACTACAATGAGCAGTTCTTC
TRBV2	-	TRBJ2-2	many	CASRARDQYTGELFF	TGTGCCAGCAGAGCTCGGGACCAATACACCGGGGAGCTGTTTTTT
TRBV6-2/TRBV6-3	-	TRBJ1-1	-	CASSPGAAATEAFF	TGTGCCAGCAGCCCAGGGGCCGCGGCCACTGAAGCTTTCTTT
TRBV10-3	-	TRBJ1-4	few	CAISESAGLLGVKLFF	TGTGCCATCAGTGAGTCGGCCGGTCTCCTCGGGGTAAAACTGTTTTTT
TRBV7-6	-	TRBJ2-7	-	CASSPGWGAQEQYF	TGTGCCAGCAGCCCAGGTTGGGGGGCGCAAGAGCAGTACTTC
TRBV28	-	TRBJ1-2	many	CATGPEGYGYTF	TGTGCCACCGGGCCGGAGGGCTATGGCTACACCTTC